Listed below are T cell receptor beta chains from one sample, sequenced in a study of T cell repertoires in cytomegalovirus infection. TCRdb re-analysed the reads in MiXCR, keeping a single row per CDR3 protein. The sample includes about 770,000 distinct CDR3 sequences, just under 30% of them seen just once. Which antigens these TCRs recognize remains unknown. This specimen consisted of cultured CD8+ T cells from PBMCs, obtained from culture after CMV antigen stimulation. The receptors derive from a human donor in good health (CMV status not recorded). Some clones in this sample may be carry-over from other donors' samples. The CDR3 runs from the conserved cysteine through the conserved F or W. A D gene is named only where the DNA matches it firmly. Expanded clones get a size class; other rows say once, few or many, or leave the size out.

TRBV7-8,TRBJ1-1,.,.,TGTGCCAGCAGACTCTATCAGGGAATCAACACTGAAGCTTTCTTT,CASRLYQGINTEAFF
TRBV29-1,TRBJ1-2,.,.,TGCAGCGTTGAAGGCCCCAGAACTAACTATGGCTACACCTTC,CSVEGPRTNYGYTF
TRBV7-9,TRBJ1-5,.,.,TGTGCCAGCAGCTTGGCTCAGAGCAATCAGCCCCAGCATTTT,CASSLAQSNQPQHF
TRBV7-6,TRBJ1-2,few,TRBD1,TGTGCCAGCAGCTTAGCGGGGACAGGGGAGGGAAATGGCTACACCTTC,CASSLAGTGEGNGYTF
TRBV12-5,TRBJ2-3,.,.,TGTGCTAGTGGTGCTAACCTGTCCCCTGGGGCAGATACGCAGTATTTT,CASGANLSPGADTQYF
TRBV20-1,TRBJ2-1,few,.,TGCAGTGCTAGAAAGGGGGGGGGCAATGAGCAGTTCTTC,CSARKGGGNEQFF
TRBV10-3,TRBJ2-7,.,.,TGTGCCATCAGTGAGCCAGAATTGAGGGGCCACTACGAGCAGTACTTC,CAISEPELRGHYEQYF
TRBV5-1,TRBJ1-1,few,.,TGCGCCAGCAGCTTGGCGGGGGGAGTGTCGGAAACTGAAGCTTTCTTT,CASSLAGGVSETEAFF
TRBV27,TRBJ2-7,few,.,TGTGCCAGCGGGGGCCCCGAGCAGTACTTC,CASGGPEQYF
TRBV7-9,TRBJ1-2,.,.,TGTGCCAGCATCCTCGACAGCAACTATGGCTACACCTTC,CASILDSNYGYTF
TRBV4-1,TRBJ1-1,.,TRBD1,TGCACCAGCAGCTTAGAGGACAGGGGCGATGGTGAAGCTTTCTTT,CTSSLEDRGDGEAFF
TRBV20-1,TRBJ2-7,few,.,TGCAGTGCTTATACAGGGAACGAGCAGTACTTC,CSAYTGNEQYF
TRBV20-1,TRBJ2-1,.,TRBD2,TGCAGTGGGGAAACTGGGACTAGTGAGAATGAGCAGTTCTTC,CSGETGTSENEQFF
TRBV11-1,TRBJ2-2,few,.,TGTGCCAGCAGCTCCCCCCAGGAGGGGTCGGTGAACACCGGGGAGCTGTTTTTT,CASSSPQEGSVNTGELFF
TRBV6-5,TRBJ1-3,.,.,TGTGCCAGCAGGATAAATCAGGGAGGTGGAAACACCATATATTTT,CASRINQGGGNTIYF
TRBV6-6,TRBJ2-3,few,TRBD1,TGTGCCAGCAGTGACCGGGACAGGGTGACAGATACGCAGTATTTT,CASSDRDRVTDTQYF
TRBV6-6,TRBJ1-3,few,.,TGTGCCAGCATCGGCTCGGGGGAACATGGAAACACCATATATTTT,CASIGSGEHGNTIYF
TRBV7-6,TRBJ1-6,few,TRBD1,TGTGCCAGCAGCGAGGGGGGGACAGGGATTGCCTATAATTCACCCCTCCACTTT,CASSEGGTGIAYNSPLHF
TRBV5-6,TRBJ1-2,few,.,TGTGCCAGCAGCTTTTTAGTTCCCAGCCGTGGCTACACCTTC,CASSFLVPSRGYTF
TRBV27,TRBJ1-1,.,.,TGTGCCAGCAGTTTATCACAGATGAACACTGAAGCTTTCTTT,CASSLSQMNTEAFF
TRBV7-6,TRBJ2-2,few,TRBD1,TGTGCCAGCAGCTACCAGGAGGACAGGGGGCTGTACGGGGAGCTGTTTTTT,CASSYQEDRGLYGELFF
TRBV12-5,TRBJ1-6,.,.,TGTGCTAGTGGCCTGGGCCCCTATAATTCACCCCTCCACTTT,CASGLGPYNSPLHF
TRBV4-1,TRBJ1-2,few,.,TGCGCCAGCAGCCAAGATGGTGACAGAGGCTACACCTTC,CASSQDGDRGYTF
TRBV2,TRBJ1-6,many,.,TGTGCCAGCAGTGAAGCTTATCGGCTAAATTCACCCCTCCACTTT,CASSEAYRLNSPLHF
TRBV4-1,TRBJ2-2,few,.,TGCGCCAGCAGCCTGGGGATGAACACCGGGGAGCTGTTTTTT,CASSLGMNTGELFF
TRBV12-3/TRBV12-4,TRBJ1-4,.,.,TGTGCCAGCAGGCCCAGGGGTGCTAATGAAAAACTGTTTTTT,CASRPRGANEKLFF
TRBV14,TRBJ2-4,.,.,TGTGCCAACCGGAGTGTCAAGGGGCATGCCAAAAACATTCAGTACTTC,CANRSVKGHAKNIQYF
TRBV7-6,TRBJ1-4,many,TRBD1,TGTGCCAGCAGCCCGCGACAGGGTACTAATGAAAAACTGTTTTTT,CASSPRQGTNEKLFF
TRBV28,TRBJ2-5,few,.,TGTGCCAGCAGTTCCCCAGAGGAGGGAGAGACCCAGTACTTC,CASSSPEEGETQYF
TRBV24-1,TRBJ1-1,.,.,TGTGCCACCAGATCTACCAGGGAGAACACTGAAGCTTTCTTT,CATRSTRENTEAFF
TRBV15,TRBJ2-3,.,TRBD2,TGTGCCACCAGCAGGGGCGGGAGCGCGGATACGCAGTATTTT,CATSRGGSADTQYF